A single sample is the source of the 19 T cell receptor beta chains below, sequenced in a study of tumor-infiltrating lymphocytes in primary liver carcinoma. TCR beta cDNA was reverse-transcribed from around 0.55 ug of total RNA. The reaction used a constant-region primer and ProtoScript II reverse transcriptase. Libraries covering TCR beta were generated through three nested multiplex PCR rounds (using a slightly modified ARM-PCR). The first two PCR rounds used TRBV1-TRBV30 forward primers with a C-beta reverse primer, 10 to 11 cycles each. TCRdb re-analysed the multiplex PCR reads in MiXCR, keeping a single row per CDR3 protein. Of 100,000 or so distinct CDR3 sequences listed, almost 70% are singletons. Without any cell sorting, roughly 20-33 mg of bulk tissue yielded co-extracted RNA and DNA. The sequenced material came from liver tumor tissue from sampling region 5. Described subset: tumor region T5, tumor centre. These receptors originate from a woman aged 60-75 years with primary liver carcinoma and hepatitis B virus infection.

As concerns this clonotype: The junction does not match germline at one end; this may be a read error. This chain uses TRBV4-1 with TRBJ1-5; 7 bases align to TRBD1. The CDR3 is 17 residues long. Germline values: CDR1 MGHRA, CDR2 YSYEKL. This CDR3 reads CASSHRILTGIGQPHHF. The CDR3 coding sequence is TGCGCCAGCAGCCATAGAATCCTGACAGGGATCGGTCAGCCCCATCATTTT.

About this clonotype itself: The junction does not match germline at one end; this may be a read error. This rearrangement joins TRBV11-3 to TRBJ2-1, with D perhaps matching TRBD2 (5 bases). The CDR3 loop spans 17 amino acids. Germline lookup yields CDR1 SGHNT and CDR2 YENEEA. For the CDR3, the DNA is TGTGCCAGCATCTTAGGTCGTGGGGAGTGGGGTCTCGATGAGCAGTTCTTC. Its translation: CASILGRGEWGLDEQFF.

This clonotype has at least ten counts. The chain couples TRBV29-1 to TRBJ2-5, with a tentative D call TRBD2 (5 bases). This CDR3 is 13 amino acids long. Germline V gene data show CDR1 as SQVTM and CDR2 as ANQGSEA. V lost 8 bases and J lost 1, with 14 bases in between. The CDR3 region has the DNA TGCAGCTCGTCGAGGACTGCCCAAGAGACCCAGTACTTC. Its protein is CSSSRTAQETQYF.

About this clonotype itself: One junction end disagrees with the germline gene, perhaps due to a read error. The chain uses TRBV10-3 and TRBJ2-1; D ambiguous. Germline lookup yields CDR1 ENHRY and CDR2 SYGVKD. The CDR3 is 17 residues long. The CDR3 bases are TGTGCCATCAGTGTTTTCATAGCCCCAAGCTCCTACGATGAGCAGTTCTTC. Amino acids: CAISVFIAPSSYDEQFF.

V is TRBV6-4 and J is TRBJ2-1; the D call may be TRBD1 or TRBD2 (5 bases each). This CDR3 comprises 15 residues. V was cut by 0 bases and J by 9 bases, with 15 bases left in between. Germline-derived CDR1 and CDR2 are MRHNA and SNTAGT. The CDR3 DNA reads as TGTGCCAGCAGTGACTCTAGTGGGACGGGCTCTGAGCAGTTCTTC. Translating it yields CASSDSSGTGSEQFF.

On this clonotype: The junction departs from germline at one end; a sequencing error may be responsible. The CDR3 reads CASNQEEGGSDAQYF. CDR3 DNA sequence: TGTGCCAGCAACCAAGAGGAGGGGGGCTCAGATGCGCAGTATTTT. This chain joins TRBV4-2 and TRBJ2-3, with D perhaps being TRBD1 or TRBD2 (6 bases each). In germline, CDR1 is LGHNA, CDR2 YNFKEQ. The CDR3 is 15 residues long.

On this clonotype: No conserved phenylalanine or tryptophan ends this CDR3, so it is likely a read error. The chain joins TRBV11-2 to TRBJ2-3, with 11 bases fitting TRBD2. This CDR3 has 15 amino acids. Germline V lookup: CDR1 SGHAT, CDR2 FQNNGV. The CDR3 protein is CANSPGLAGSDTQYS. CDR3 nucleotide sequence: TGTGCCAACAGCCCTGGACTAGCGGGCTCAGATACGCAGTATTCT.

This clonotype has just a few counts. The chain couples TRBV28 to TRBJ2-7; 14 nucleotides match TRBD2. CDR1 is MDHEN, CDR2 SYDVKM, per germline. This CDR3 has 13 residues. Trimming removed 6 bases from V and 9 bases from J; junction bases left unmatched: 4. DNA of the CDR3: TGTGCCAGCAGGACTAGCGGGGGGGAGGGGCAGTACTTC. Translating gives CASRTSGGEGQYF.

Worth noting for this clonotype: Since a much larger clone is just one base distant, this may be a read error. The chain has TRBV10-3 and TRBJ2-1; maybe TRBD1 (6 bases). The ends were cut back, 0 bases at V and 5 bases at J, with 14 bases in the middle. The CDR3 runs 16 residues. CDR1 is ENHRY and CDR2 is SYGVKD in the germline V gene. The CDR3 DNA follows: TGTGCCATCAGTGAGTCGGCAGGGGCCCCTCACAATGAGCAGTTCTTC. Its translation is CAISESAGAPHNEQFF.

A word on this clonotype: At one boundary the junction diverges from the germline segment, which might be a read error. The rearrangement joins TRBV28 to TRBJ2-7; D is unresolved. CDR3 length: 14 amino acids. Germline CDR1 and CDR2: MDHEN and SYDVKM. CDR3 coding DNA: TGTGCCAGTAGACAATCGGCCCGCACCTACGAGCGGTACTTC. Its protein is CASRQSARTYERYF.

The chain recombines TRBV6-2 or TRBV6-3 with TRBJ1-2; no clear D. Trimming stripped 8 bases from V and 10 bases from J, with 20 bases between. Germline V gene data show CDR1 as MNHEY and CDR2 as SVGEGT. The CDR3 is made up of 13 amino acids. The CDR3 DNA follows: TGTGCCAGCGGCCGAGGAACTACCACTGACTACACCTTC. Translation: CASGRGTTTDYTF.

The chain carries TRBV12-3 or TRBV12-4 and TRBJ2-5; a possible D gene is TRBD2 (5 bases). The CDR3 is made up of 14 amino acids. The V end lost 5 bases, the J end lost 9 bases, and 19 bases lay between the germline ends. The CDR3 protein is CASSRREGREAQYF. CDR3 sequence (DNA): TGTGCCAGCAGTCGACGTGAGGGCCGGGAAGCCCAGTACTTC.

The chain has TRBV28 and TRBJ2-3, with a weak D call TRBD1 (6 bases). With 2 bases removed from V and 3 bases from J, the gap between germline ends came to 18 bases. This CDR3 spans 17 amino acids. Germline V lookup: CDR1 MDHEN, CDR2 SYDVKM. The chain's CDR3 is CASSLRAGAARTDTQYF. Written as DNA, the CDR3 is TGTGCCAGCAGTTTAAGGGCAGGGGCCGCTCGAACAGATACGCAGTATTTT.

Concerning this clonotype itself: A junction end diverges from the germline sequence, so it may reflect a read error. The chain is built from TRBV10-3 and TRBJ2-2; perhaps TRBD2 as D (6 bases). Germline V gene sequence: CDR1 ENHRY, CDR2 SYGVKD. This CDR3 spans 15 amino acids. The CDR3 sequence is CALLRGRQDTGELIF. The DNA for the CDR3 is TGTGCCCTCCTTCGAGGGAGGCAGGACACCGGGGAGCTGATTTTT.

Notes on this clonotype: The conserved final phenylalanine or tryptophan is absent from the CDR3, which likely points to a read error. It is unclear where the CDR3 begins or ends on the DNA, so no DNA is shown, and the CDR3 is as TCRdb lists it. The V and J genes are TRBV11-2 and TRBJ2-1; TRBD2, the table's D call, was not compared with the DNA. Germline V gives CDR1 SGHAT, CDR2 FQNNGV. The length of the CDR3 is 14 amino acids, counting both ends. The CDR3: CASSLGLAFNEQFL.

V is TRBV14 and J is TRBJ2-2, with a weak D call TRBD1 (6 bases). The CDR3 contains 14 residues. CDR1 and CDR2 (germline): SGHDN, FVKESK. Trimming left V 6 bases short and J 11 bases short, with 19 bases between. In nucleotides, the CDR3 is TGTGCCAGCAGACTGGACAGAGACACCAGTGAGCTGTTTTTT. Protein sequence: CASRLDRDTSELFF. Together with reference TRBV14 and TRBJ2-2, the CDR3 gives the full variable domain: EAGVTQFPSHSVIEKGQTVTLRCDPISGHDNLYWYRRVMGKEIKFLLHFVKESKQDESGMPNNRFLAERTGGTYSTLKVQPAELEDSGVYFCASRLDRDTSELFFGEGSRLTVL.

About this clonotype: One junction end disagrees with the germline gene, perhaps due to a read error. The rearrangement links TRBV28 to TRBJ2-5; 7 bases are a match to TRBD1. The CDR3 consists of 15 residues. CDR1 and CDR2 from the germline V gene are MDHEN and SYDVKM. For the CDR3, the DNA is TGTGCCAGCACCTTAAGGGGGCCCGGGTTGGAGACCCAGTGCTTC. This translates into CASTLRGPGLETQCF. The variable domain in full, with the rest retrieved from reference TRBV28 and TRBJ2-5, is DVKVTQSSRYLVKRTGEKVFLECVQDMDHENMFWYRQDPGLGLRLIYFSYDVKMKEKGDIPEGYSVSREKKERFSLILESASTNQTSMYLCASTLRGPGLETQCFGPGTRLLVL.

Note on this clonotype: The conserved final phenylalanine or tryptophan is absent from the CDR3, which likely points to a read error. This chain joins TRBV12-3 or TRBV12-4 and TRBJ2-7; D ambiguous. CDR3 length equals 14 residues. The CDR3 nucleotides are TGTGCCAGCAGTTTAGCTGCTGGGTCCTACGATCAGTACTCC. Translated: CASSLAAGSYDQYS.

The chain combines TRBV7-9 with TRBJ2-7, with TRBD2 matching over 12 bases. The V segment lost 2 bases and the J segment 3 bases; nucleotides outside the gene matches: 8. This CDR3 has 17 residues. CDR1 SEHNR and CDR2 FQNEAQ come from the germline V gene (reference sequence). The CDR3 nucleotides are TGTGCCAGCAGCTTATCGGGTGGGACTAGCGGGTTCTACGAGCAGTACGTC. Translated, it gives CASSLSGGTSGFYEQYV.